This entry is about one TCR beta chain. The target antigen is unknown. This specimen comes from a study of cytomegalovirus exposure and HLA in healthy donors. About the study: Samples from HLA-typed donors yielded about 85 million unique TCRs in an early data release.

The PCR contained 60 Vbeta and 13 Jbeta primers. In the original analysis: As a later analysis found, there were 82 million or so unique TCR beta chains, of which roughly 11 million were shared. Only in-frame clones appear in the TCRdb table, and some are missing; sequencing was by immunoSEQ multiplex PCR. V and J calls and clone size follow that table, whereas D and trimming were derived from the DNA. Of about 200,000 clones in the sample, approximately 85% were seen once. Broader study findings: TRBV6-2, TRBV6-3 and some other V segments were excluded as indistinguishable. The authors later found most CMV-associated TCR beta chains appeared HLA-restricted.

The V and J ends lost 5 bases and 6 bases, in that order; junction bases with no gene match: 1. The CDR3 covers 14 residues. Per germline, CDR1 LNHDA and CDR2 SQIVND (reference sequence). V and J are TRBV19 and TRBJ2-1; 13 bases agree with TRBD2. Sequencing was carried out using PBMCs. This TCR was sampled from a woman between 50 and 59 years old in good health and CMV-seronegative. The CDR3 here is CASSWTSGSNEQFF. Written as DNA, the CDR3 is TGTGCCAGTAGTTGGACTAGCGGGAGCAATGAGCAGTTCTTC.